These 23 T cell receptor beta chains originate from one sample sequenced in a study of blood T cell repertoires in COVID-19. Sequencing used immunoSEQ multiplex PCR; TCRdb keeps in-frame clones, though not all of them. Of about 290,000 clones detected, 70% to 90% appear once; the ten largest clones hold around 4.2%. Material for sequencing was peripheral blood. The receptors stem from a woman between 50 and 59 years old with active or convalescent COVID-19.

This rearrangement joins TRBV24-1 to TRBJ2-2, with a weak D call TRBD2 (6 bases). Germline V gives CDR1 KGHDR, CDR2 SFDVKD. The germline V and J ends were trimmed by 4 bases and 1 base, with 24 bases remaining between them. CDR3 length: 20 residues. Here the CDR3 reads CATSDPKPGPYGGNTGELFF. The DNA for the CDR3 is TGTGCCACCAGTGACCCAAAGCCAGGGCCCTACGGGGGGAACACCGGGGAGCTGTTTTTT.

This chain uses TRBV7-8 with TRBJ2-7; D may be TRBD1 (5 bases). The V end was cut by 5 bases, the J end by 1 base, with 12 bases between. This CDR3 contains 14 residues. Per the germline V gene, CDR1 is SGHVS and CDR2 is FQNEAQ. The CDR3 DNA is TGTGCCAGCAGCCCCCGACAGCTTTCCTACGAGCAGTACTTC. This translates into CASSPRQLSYEQYF. The full variable domain, completed using reference TRBV7-8 and TRBJ2-7, is GAGVSQSPRYKVAKRGQDVALRCDPISGHVSLFWYQQALGQGPEFLTYFQNEAQLDKSGLPSDRFFAERPEGSVSTLKIQRTQQEDSAVYLCASSPRQLSYEQYFGPGTRLTVT.

This clone is a singleton in its sample. The chain carries TRBV6-5 and TRBJ1-1, with D possibly being TRBD1 (6 bases). The CDR3 extends over 13 amino acids. CDR1 MNHEY and CDR2 SVGAGI come from the germline V gene. Trimming removed 6 bases at V and 7 bases at J, with 15 bases between. The CDR3 DNA is TGTGCCAGCAGGGGACACTCTGGCGGTGAAGCTTTCTTT. It encodes CASRGHSGGEAFF.

The chain couples TRBV11-2 to TRBJ2-7, with TRBD2 identical over 9 bases. V shed 4 bases and J 0 bases; nucleotides not matched to a gene: 7. Germline CDR1 reads SGHAT; CDR2 reads FQNNGV. The CDR3 consists of 16 residues. CDR3 sequence: CASSWWSSGGSYEQYF. The CDR3 DNA reads TGTGCCAGCAGCTGGTGGAGTAGCGGGGGCTCCTACGAGCAGTACTTC.

The chain uses TRBV20-1 and TRBJ2-5; 10 bases agree with TRBD2. The CDR3 runs 17 residues. Germline values: CDR1 DFQATT, CDR2 SNEGSKA (reference sequence). V lost 3 bases, J lost 1 base, and 11 bases stayed unmatched. Here the CDR3 reads CSASASGRWGAQETQYF. DNA for the CDR3: TGCAGTGCTAGTGCTAGCGGGAGATGGGGAGCCCAAGAGACCCAGTACTTC.

The chain combines TRBV5-4 with TRBJ1-1, with TRBD1 as a possible D gene (5 bases). Germline V gives CDR1 SGHNT, CDR2 YYREEE (reference sequence). V was cut by 5 bases and J by 3 bases, with 11 bases left in between. This CDR3 comprises 13 residues. CDR3 loop: CASRLIGDTEAFF. Written as DNA, the CDR3 is TGTGCCAGCAGGCTGATAGGGGACACTGAAGCTTTCTTT.

The chain has TRBV7-8 and TRBJ2-5; D is perhaps TRBD2 (5 bases). Per the germline V gene, CDR1 is SGHVS and CDR2 is FQNEAQ. V shed 0 bases and J shed 2 bases, with 13 bases lying between them. The CDR3 runs 16 residues. The CDR3 loop is CASSLAPGSLQETQYF. Here the CDR3 DNA reads TGTGCCAGCAGCTTAGCCCCTGGGAGTCTACAAGAGACCCAGTACTTC. Looking up the rest from reference TRBV7-8 and TRBJ2-5 gives the full variable domain: GAGVSQSPRYKVAKRGQDVALRCDPISGHVSLFWYQQALGQGPEFLTYFQNEAQLDKSGLPSDRFFAERPEGSVSTLKIQRTQQEDSAVYLCASSLAPGSLQETQYFGPGTRLLVL.

J is TRBJ2-5 and V is TRBV2; TRBD2 matches at 8 bases. This CDR3 has 16 amino acids. Trimming took 6 bases from V and 2 from J; bases not matched to a gene: 11. CDR1 and CDR2 from the germline V gene are SNHLY and FYNNEI. The CDR3 sequence: CASSPLLAGRQETQYF. The DNA for the CDR3 is TGTGCCAGCAGCCCCCTTCTAGCGGGTAGACAAGAGACCCAGTACTTC.

The chain is built from TRBV3-1 (or the pseudogene TRBV3-2) and TRBJ1-1; 7 bases are a match to TRBD1. This CDR3 region has 14 residues. The trim removed 4 bases at V and 1 base at J, leaving 3 bases unmatched. The germline CDR1 and CDR2 sequences are LGHDT and YNNKEL (reference sequence). The CDR3 DNA reads TGTGCCAGCAGCCTCGCAGGGGGGAACACTGAAGCTTTCTTT. Amino acids: CASSLAGGNTEAFF.

This chain joins TRBV11-2 and TRBJ1-2; the match to TRBD1 covers 11 bases. The V and J ends lost 4 bases and 13 bases, in that order; junction bases with no gene match: 11. From germline, CDR1 is SGHAT and CDR2 FQNNGV. CDR3 size: 14 residues. CDR3 bases: TGTGCCAGCAGCTCGCCCAGGGGGACAGGGGGTAGCACCTTC. Its translation: CASSSPRGTGGSTF.

This clone occurred once. The chain joins TRBV5-1 to TRBJ2-1; TRBD1 matches at 8 bases. This CDR3 is built from 17 residues. The junction had 10 bases not matched to a gene; V was cut back by 4 bases and J by 1 base. CDR1 and CDR2 (germline): SGHRS, YFSETQ. This CDR3 reads CASSLRTGSLSYNEQFF. DNA of the CDR3: TGCGCCAGCAGCCTTCGGACAGGGTCCCTGTCCTACAATGAGCAGTTCTTC.

In nucleotides, the CDR3 is TGTGCCAGCAGCCAAGTGCTAGCGGGGGATACGCAGTATTTT. Its translation: CASSQVLAGDTQYF. The genes are TRBV3-1 (or the pseudogene TRBV3-2) and TRBJ2-3; 9 bases line up with TRBD2. The CDR3 has 14 amino acids. J lost 6 bases, V lost 1 base, and 2 bases had no gene match. From germline, CDR1 is LGHDT and CDR2 YNNKEL (reference sequence).

The rearrangement joins TRBV30 to TRBJ1-5, with TRBD1 matching 8 bases. Germline CDR1 GTSNPN, CDR2 SVGIG (reference sequence). This CDR3 contains 15 residues. V gave up 0 bases and J gave up 2 bases; unmatched junction bases: 3. In nucleotides, the CDR3 is TGTGCCTGGAGTGTATCGACAGGGGGCAATCAGCCCCAGCATTTT. Amino acids: CAWSVSTGGNQPQHF. Full variable domain (missing parts from reference TRBV30 and TRBJ1-5): SQTIHQWPATLVQPVGSPLSLECTVEGTSNPNLYWYRQAAGRGLQLLFYSVGIGQISSEVPQNLSASRPQDRQFILSSKKLLLSDSGFYLCAWSVSTGGNQPQHFGDGTRLSIL.

J is TRBJ1-5 and V is TRBV30; tentatively, D is TRBD1 (6 bases). This CDR3 is 14 amino acids long. Trimming took off 3 bases at V and 5 bases at J, with 14 bases between the two ends. Germline CDR1 GTSNPN, CDR2 SVGIG (reference sequence). The CDR3 nucleotides are TGTGCCTGGAGCCAGACAGGTCCCGATCAGCCCCAGCATTTT. Its protein is CAWSQTGPDQPQHF.

This chain connects TRBV7-9 to TRBJ1-5; perhaps TRBD1 as D (6 bases). The V and J ends lost 4 bases and 0 bases respectively, with 13 bases between them. This CDR3 is built from 16 residues. Germline-derived CDR1 and CDR2 are SEHNR and FQNEAQ (reference sequence). The CDR3 sequence: CASSSSGGASNQPQHF. CDR3 in DNA: TGTGCCAGCAGCTCCTCCGGGGGGGCTAGCAATCAGCCCCAGCATTTT.

The gene calls are TRBV6-6 and TRBJ2-7; TRBD1 matches at 7 bases. The junction had 2 bases not matched to a gene; V was cut back by 5 bases and J by 1 base. The CDR3 has 13 amino acids. Germline-derived CDR1 and CDR2 are MNHNY and SVGAGI (reference sequence). As DNA, the CDR3 is TGTGCCAGCAGTCCGGGACAGTCCTACGAGCAGTACTTC. Translation gives CASSPGQSYEQYF.

This chain uses TRBV3-1 (or the pseudogene TRBV3-2) with TRBJ2-2; TRBD1 agrees at 10 bases. Per germline, CDR1 LGHDT and CDR2 YNNKEL (reference sequence). The trim removed 6 bases at V and 5 bases at J, leaving 6 bases unmatched. The CDR3 extends over 15 amino acids. As DNA, the CDR3 is TGTGCCAGCAGGCCGGGACAGGGGCGGACCGGGGAGCTGTTTTTT. Encoded protein: CASRPGQGRTGELFF.

The chain employs TRBV5-4 and TRBJ2-5, with TRBD2 identical over 13 bases. In germline, CDR1 is SGHNT, CDR2 YYREEE (reference sequence). Trimming removed 4 bases from V and 4 bases from J; junction bases left unmatched: 7. The CDR3 is 16 amino acids. The CDR3 loop is CASSTGLAGRGETQYF. CDR3 DNA sequence: TGTGCCAGCAGCACGGGACTAGCGGGACGGGGAGAGACCCAGTACTTC.

This clone has a single count. This sequence joins TRBV4-2 and TRBJ2-7; the match to TRBD2 covers 13 bases. The CDR3 sequence is 16 residues long. CDR1 LGHNA and CDR2 YNFKEQ come from the germline V gene. The V gene end was trimmed by 0 bases and the J gene end by 6 bases; junction bases not matched to a gene: 5. In nucleotides, the CDR3 is TGTGCCAGCAGCCAAGAACTAGCGGGAGGGCCTCTCGAGCAGTACTTC. Its translation is CASSQELAGGPLEQYF.

This chain links TRBV28 with TRBJ1-6; no clear D gene. Germline assignment: CDR1 MDHEN and CDR2 SYDVKM. The germline V and J ends were trimmed by 8 bases and 10 bases, with 21 bases remaining between them. The CDR3 has 15 residues. CDR3 protein: CASQFVRGERSPLHF. The DNA of the CDR3 is TGTGCCAGCCAATTCGTCCGGGGAGAGAGGTCACCCCTCCACTTT. Drawing the rest from reference TRBV28 and TRBJ1-6, the complete variable domain is DVKVTQSSRYLVKRTGEKVFLECVQDMDHENMFWYRQDPGLGLRLIYFSYDVKMKEKGDIPEGYSVSREKKERFSLILESASTNQTSMYLCASQFVRGERSPLHFGNGTRLTVT.

This clone was counted between two and nine times. The chain couples TRBV28 to TRBJ1-5; tentative D call: TRBD1 (5 bases). V was trimmed by 6 bases and J by 2 bases, leaving 17 bases between them. The CDR3 spans 16 residues. The germline CDR1 and CDR2 sequences are MDHEN and SYDVKM. The CDR3 loop reads CASSPSSGRGNQPQHF. DNA for the CDR3: TGTGCCAGCAGCCCTTCCTCCGGCAGGGGCAATCAGCCCCAGCATTTT.

This sequence joins TRBV14 and TRBJ1-1, with 8 nucleotides matching TRBD1. Looked up from germline, CDR1 is SGHDN and CDR2 is FVKESK. The CDR3 spans 16 residues. Losses at the gene ends were 0 bases for V and 5 bases for J; bases not matched to a gene: 8. DNA for the CDR3: TGTGCCAGCAGCCAAGAACGGACAGGGTTAGGAACTGAAGCTTTCTTT. Translating gives CASSQERTGLGTEAFF.

This clone was observed once. The gene calls are TRBV9 and TRBJ2-1, with a weak D call TRBD2 (6 bases). V lost 0 bases to trimming and J lost 7 bases, with 17 bases between them. The CDR3 is 16 residues long. Germline values: CDR1 SGDLS, CDR2 YYNGEE. CDR3 region: CASSVGPGASLNEQFF. In DNA, the CDR3 is TGTGCCAGCAGCGTAGGGCCGGGAGCGTCTTTAAATGAGCAGTTCTTC.